The next 25 T cell receptor beta chains were all read from a single sample in a study of blood T cell repertoires in COVID-19. This table comes from immunoSEQ multiplex PCR, and its TCRdb copy is limited to in-frame clones, with some not included. The table includes about 370,000 clones, 85% to 90% detected once. The specimen was PBMCs or T cells enriched from blood (not recorded which). The receptors were gathered from a man younger than 35 who had recovered from COVID-19.

The chain is built from TRBV25-1 and TRBJ1-2, with a weak D call TRBD1 (6 bases). In germline, CDR1 is MGHDK, CDR2 SYGVNS. With 3 bases removed from V and 8 bases from J, the gap between germline ends came to 13 bases. This CDR3 has 13 residues. DNA of the CDR3: TGTGCCAGCAGTGATGGGACAACGATCGGCTACACCTTC. Translated, it gives CASSDGTTIGYTF.

The rearrangement uses TRBV7-9 and TRBJ2-2; possibly TRBD1 for D (6 bases). V shed 4 bases and J shed 7 bases, with 13 bases lying between them. The germline gives CDR1 SEHNR, CDR2 FQNEAQ (reference sequence). There are 14 residues in the CDR3. The CDR3 loop is CASSSDRSGGELFF. The CDR3 DNA reads as TGTGCCAGCAGCTCAGACAGGTCTGGCGGGGAGCTGTTTTTT.

The rearrangement links TRBV6-4 to TRBJ2-1; 13 bases map to TRBD2. Germline V gives CDR1 MRHNA, CDR2 SNTAGT. This CDR3 spans 15 amino acids. V was pared by 6 bases and J by 5 bases, with 4 bases of the junction left unmatched. The CDR3 DNA reads as TGTGCCAGCAGACTAGCGGGGGGGCCCCACAATGAGCAGTTCTTC. Protein: CASRLAGGPHNEQFF.

This chain joins TRBV12-3 or TRBV12-4 and TRBJ2-5; D is possibly TRBD2 (5 bases). The CDR3 length is 13 residues. V gave up 5 bases and J gave up 5 bases, with 12 bases separating them. The chain's CDR3 is CASSMGGPETQYF. In DNA, the CDR3 is TGTGCCAGCAGTATGGGCGGGCCCGAGACCCAGTACTTC.

V gene TRBV5-8 combines with J gene TRBJ2-5; D might be TRBD1 (6 bases). V gave up 3 bases and J gave up 3 bases, with 12 bases separating them. This CDR3 has 14 residues. Germline assignment: CDR1 SGHTS and CDR2 YDEGEE. The CDR3 protein is CASSSGQLKETQYF. Written as DNA, the CDR3 is TGTGCCAGCAGCTCCGGACAGCTTAAAGAGACCCAGTACTTC.

This chain uses TRBV3-1 (or the pseudogene TRBV3-2) with TRBJ1-5; D possibly corresponds to TRBD1 (5 bases). V lost 2 bases and J lost 2, with 10 bases in between. The length of the CDR3 is 15 residues. The germline gives CDR1 LGHDT, CDR2 YNNKEL (reference sequence). The CDR3 region is CASSQRPQGNQPQHF. CDR3 bases: TGTGCCAGCAGCCAACGGCCACAGGGCAATCAGCCCCAGCATTTT.

V and J are TRBV5-1 and TRBJ1-2; tentative D call: TRBD1 (5 bases). The ends were cut back, 0 bases at V and 2 bases at J, with 5 bases in the middle. Per the germline V gene, CDR1 is SGHRS and CDR2 is YFSETQ. The CDR3 length is 13 residues. The chain's CDR3 is CASSLEGNYGYTF. CDR3 in DNA: TGCGCCAGCAGCTTGGAGGGGAACTATGGCTACACCTTC.

The V and J genes are TRBV5-1 and TRBJ1-1; possibly TRBD1 for D (5 bases). CDR1 and CDR2 (germline): SGHRS, YFSETQ. The V and J ends lost 3 bases and 4 bases respectively, with 10 bases between them. The CDR3 has 13 amino acids. The CDR3 spells CASSWGDSTEAFF. In DNA, the CDR3 is TGCGCCAGCAGCTGGGGGGACTCCACTGAAGCTTTCTTT.

The chain combines TRBV28 with TRBJ1-4; 9 bases agree with TRBD1. The CDR3 covers 14 residues. V lost 3 bases, J lost 10 bases, and 6 bases stayed unmatched. Germline lookup yields CDR1 MDHEN and CDR2 SYDVKM. The CDR3 DNA sequence: TGTGCCAGCAGTTTCACAGGGGGCGGTGGAAAACTGTTTTTT. This gives the protein CASSFTGGGGKLFF.

This clone was detected many times. Additional DNA sequences in this sample encode the identical CDR3. V is TRBV19 and J is TRBJ2-1, with TRBD2 matching over 11 bases. J gave up 4 bases and V 4 bases, and 3 bases lay outside the gene matches. The CDR3 consists of 15 residues. Germline CDR1 reads LNHDA; CDR2 reads SQIVND (reference sequence). DNA for the CDR3: TGTGCCAGTAGTACCACTAGCGGGAGTTACAATGAGCAGTTCTTC. Translated, it gives CASSTTSGSYNEQFF.

This rearrangement joins TRBV27 to TRBJ2-3; 13 bases are shared with TRBD2. Per germline, CDR1 MNHEY and CDR2 SMNVEV (reference sequence). The junction had 6 bases not matched to a gene; V was cut back by 4 bases and J by 2 bases. The CDR3 consists of 17 residues. The DNA of the CDR3 is TGTGCCAGCAGTTCCTGGACTAGCGGGGGCCCCACAGATACGCAGTATTTT. Translated, it gives CASSSWTSGGPTDTQYF.

This rearrangement joins TRBV10-1 to TRBJ2-5; D unclear. Between the trimmed V and J ends, which lost 4 bases and 5 bases, there was a span of 11 bases. In germline, CDR1 is WNHNN, CDR2 SYGVQD (reference sequence). This CDR3 has 13 amino acids. The CDR3 reads CASSARYGETQYF. For the CDR3, the DNA is TGCGCCAGCAGTGCACGGTACGGGGAGACCCAGTACTTC.

The CDR3 bases are TGCGCCAGCAGCTTGAGTAGCGGGGGGCCGAGCTCCTACGAGCAGTACTTC. This sequence encodes CASSLSSGGPSSYEQYF. This chain connects TRBV5-1 to TRBJ2-7; 10 bases map to TRBD2. V gave up 1 base and J gave up 0 bases; unmatched junction bases: 7. CDR1 is SGHRS and CDR2 is YFSETQ in the germline V gene. The CDR3 runs to 17 residues.

V gene TRBV30 combines with J gene TRBJ1-6, with TRBD1 matching over 7 bases. With V trimmed by 2 bases and J by 11 bases, 3 bases remained unmatched. The germline gives CDR1 GTSNPN, CDR2 SVGIG (reference sequence). The CDR3 has 12 amino acids. The CDR3 sequence: CAWSTGVAPLHF. In DNA, the CDR3 is TGTGCCTGGAGTACAGGGGTGGCACCCCTCCACTTT.

This chain links TRBV7-9 with TRBJ2-3; TRBD2 agrees at 7 bases. This CDR3 is built from 16 residues. Trimming cost V 4 bases and J 0 bases; bases outside gene matches: 7. The germline gives CDR1 SEHNR, CDR2 FQNEAQ (reference sequence). The DNA for the CDR3 is TGTGCCAGCAGCTCCCCGAGCGGGGCTAGCACAGATACGCAGTATTTT. Protein product: CASSSPSGASTDTQYF.

The rearrangement joins TRBV7-8 to TRBJ1-4; tentatively, D is TRBD1 (5 bases). The germline V and J ends were trimmed by 4 bases and 3 bases, with 9 bases remaining between them. CDR1 is SGHVS and CDR2 is FQNEAQ in the germline V gene. This CDR3 region has 14 residues. The CDR3 DNA reads TGTGCCAGCAGCTCGACAGAAGCTAATGAAAAACTGTTTTTT. Translating gives CASSSTEANEKLFF.

The gene calls are TRBV11-2 and TRBJ2-2, with 10 bases that match TRBD2. The CDR3 extends over 17 amino acids. V trimming: 5 bases; J trimming: 0 bases; junction bases outside the gene matches: 6. The germline CDR1 and CDR2 sequences are SGHAT and FQNNGV. The chain's CDR3 is CASSRSGTSANTGELFF. DNA for the CDR3: TGTGCCAGCAGCCGATCGGGGACTAGCGCGAACACCGGGGAGCTGTTTTTT. The full variable domain, its missing parts supplied by reference TRBV11-2 and TRBJ2-2, is EAGVAQSPRYKIIEKRQSVAFWCNPISGHATLYWYQQILGQGPKLLIQFQNNGVVDDSQLPKDRFSAERLKGVDSTLKIQPAKLEDSAVYLCASSRSGTSANTGELFFGEGSRLTVL.

DNA of the CDR3: TGTGCCAGCAGCGCTACAGGGGGCGGCTATGGCTACACCTTC. Translated: CASSATGGGYGYTF. This chain connects TRBV9 to TRBJ1-2; 9 nucleotides agree with TRBD1. CDR3 length equals 14 residues. Trimming removed 3 bases from V and 4 bases from J; junction bases left unmatched: 4. The V gene's germline CDR1 is SGDLS and CDR2 YYNGEE.

V usage is TRBV19 and J usage is TRBJ2-3, with a weak D call TRBD2 (6 bases). The CDR3 has 15 amino acids. With 2 bases removed from V and 1 base from J, the gap between germline ends came to 10 bases. CDR1 and CDR2 (germline): LNHDA, SQIVND (reference sequence). Written as DNA, the CDR3 is TGTGCCAGTAGTATAATGGCGGGGCGCACAGATACGCAGTATTTT. Amino acid sequence: CASSIMAGRTDTQYF. Complete variable domain (other parts from reference TRBV19 and TRBJ2-3): DGGITQSPKYLFRKEGQNVTLSCEQNLNHDAMYWYRQDPGQGLRLIYYSQIVNDFQKGDIAEGYSVSREKKESFPLTVTSAQKNPTAFYLCASSIMAGRTDTQYFGPGTRLTVL.

The table lists this clone with a few counts. V and J are TRBV14 and TRBJ2-7, with TRBD1 as a possible D gene (6 bases). Trimming shortened V by 4 bases and J by 6 bases, and 7 bases separated the two germline ends. The CDR3 extends over 11 amino acids. Germline-derived CDR1 and CDR2 are SGHDN and FVKESK. The CDR3 bases are TGTGCCAGCAGCCTCAGGGGCGAGCAGTACTTC. Its protein product is CASSLRGEQYF.

This clone has a handful of counts. CDR3 loop: CASKAIRRGEQYF. The CDR3 nucleotides are TGTGCCAGCAAAGCAATCCGGAGAGGGGAGCAGTACTTC. The J gene is TRBJ2-7, the V gene TRBV11-2, with TRBD2 as a possible D gene (5 bases). V shed 7 bases and J shed 7 bases, with 17 bases lying between them. Per the germline V gene, CDR1 is SGHAT and CDR2 is FQNNGV. The CDR3 is made up of 13 amino acids.

V usage is TRBV5-5 and J usage is TRBJ2-7; a possible D gene is TRBD2 (5 bases). CDR1 is SGHKS, CDR2 YYEKEE, per germline (reference sequence). Trimming took 0 bases from V and 1 from J, leaving 14 bases between them. The CDR3 loop spans 16 amino acids. CDR3 sequence (DNA): TGTGCCAGCAGCTTGGGACCCCCGGGCGGGTCCTACGAGCAGTACTTC. Translating gives CASSLGPPGGSYEQYF.

V gene TRBV7-9 combines with J gene TRBJ2-7, with D possibly being TRBD2 (5 bases). Per germline, CDR1 SEHNR and CDR2 FQNEAQ (reference sequence). Trimming cost V 1 base and J 3 bases, with 13 bases left between them. CDR3 length: 15 residues. CDR3 amino acids: CASSLGAGPNYEQYF. The CDR3 coding sequence is TGTGCCAGCAGCTTAGGTGCGGGTCCTAACTACGAGCAGTACTTC.

V and J are TRBV6-5 and TRBJ1-2; D gene uncertain. Germline assignment: CDR1 MNHEY and CDR2 SVGAGI. V lost 2 bases and J 1 base, leaving 5 bases between the germline ends. This CDR3 region has 13 residues. CDR3 DNA sequence: TGTGCCAGCAGTTACAACAGTAACTATGGCTACACCTTC. It codes for CASSYNSNYGYTF.

There are a few counts of this clone. The chain links TRBV9 to TRBJ1-2; D may be TRBD1 (5 bases). The CDR3 covers 13 residues. Trimming took 3 bases from V and 2 from J, leaving 8 bases between them. Per the germline V gene, CDR1 is SGDLS and CDR2 is YYNGEE. CDR3 sequence: CASSGRGNYGYTF. CDR3 bases: TGTGCCAGCAGCGGCCGGGGGAACTATGGCTACACCTTC.